These 14 T cell receptor beta chains share one sample of origin, sequenced in a study of T cells in Graves' hyperthyroidism and ophthalmopathy. TCR beta CDR3 region amplification was performed from RNA transcripts. Carried out on the TCR CDR3, a first-round RT-PCR used the HTBI primer set. TCRdb recomputed calls from the multiplex PCR reads with MiXCR, one row per CDR3 protein. The sample lists about 500,000 distinct CDR3 sequences, approximately 15% occurring once. The sequenced sample consisted of blood. The source of these receptors is a woman aged 18 to 35 with Graves' hyperthyroidism.

This clonotype has ten or more counts. This chain connects TRBV5-6 to TRBJ1-4; D is perhaps TRBD1 (5 bases). The ends were cut back, 0 bases at V and 6 bases at J, with 12 bases in the middle. Per germline, CDR1 SGHDT and CDR2 YYEEEE. The CDR3 is 15 amino acids. CDR3 region: CASSLAAGRDEKLFF. The CDR3 DNA follows: TGTGCCAGCAGCTTGGCTGCAGGGCGGGATGAAAAACTGTTTTTT.

The rearrangement links TRBV6-1 to TRBJ1-2; 9 positions agree with TRBD1. V lost 8 bases, J lost 0 bases, and 7 bases stayed unmatched. The CDR3 runs to 15 residues. The germline CDR1 and CDR2 sequences are MNHNS and SASEGT. This CDR3 is CASLRQGGSNYGYTF. CDR3 DNA sequence: TGTGCCAGCCTGAGACAGGGGGGTTCTAACTATGGCTACACCTTC.

This clonotype was detected ten times or more. J is TRBJ2-1 and V is TRBV7-6; perhaps TRBD2 as D (5 bases). This CDR3 has 16 residues. V was clipped by 7 bases and J by 7 bases, with 23 bases between them. Germline lookup yields CDR1 SGHVS and CDR2 FNYEAQ. DNA of the CDR3: TGTGCCAGCATTCTTAGCGTGTACGGAGCCGGGAATGAGCAGTTCTTC. Translating it yields CASILSVYGAGNEQFF.

This clonotype was found many times. The chain is built from TRBV12-3 or TRBV12-4 and TRBJ2-1, with D perhaps matching TRBD1 or TRBD2 (6 bases each). Trimming removed 2 bases at V and 4 bases at J, with 12 bases between. There are 15 residues in the CDR3. DNA for the CDR3: TGTGCCAGCAGTTTACGCAGGGGAGGATACAATGAGCAGTTCTTC. This encodes CASSLRRGGYNEQFF.

The V gene is TRBV9, the J gene TRBJ2-3, with 11 bases identical to TRBD1. This CDR3 contains 18 residues. The junction had 12 bases not matched to a gene; V was cut back by 3 bases and J by 3 bases. Germline loops: CDR1 SGDLS, CDR2 YYNGEE. The CDR3 sequence: CASSEGTGGTLGTDTQYF. Written as DNA, the CDR3 is TGTGCCAGCAGCGAGGGGACAGGGGGTACCCTTGGGACAGATACGCAGTATTTT.

This chain links TRBV19 with TRBJ1-1, with D unclear. Trimming took off 0 bases at V and 0 bases at J, with 5 bases between the two ends. Germline CDR1 LNHDA, CDR2 SQIVND (reference sequence). The CDR3 consists of 14 residues. CDR3 amino acids: CASSIESVNTEAFF. CDR3 DNA sequence: TGTGCCAGTAGTATAGAATCGGTGAACACTGAAGCTTTCTTT.

Only a few counts were recorded for this clonotype. An end of the junction does not agree with germline; a read error may underlie this. The V and J genes are TRBV30 and TRBJ1-1, with D possibly matching TRBD1 (5 bases). Germline V CDR1 and CDR2: GTSNPN, SVGIG (reference sequence). The CDR3 consists of 14 residues. The CDR3 loop reads CAWSVYARGTEASF. CDR3 nucleotides: TGTGCCTGGAGTGTATATGCTCGGGGCACTGAAGCTTCCTTT.

This clonotype was counted many times. The CDR3 spells CASSLVAGASTDTQYF. CDR3 sequence (DNA): TGTGCCAGCAGCTTAGTAGCGGGAGCGAGCACAGATACGCAGTATTTT. The chain has TRBV7-2 and TRBJ2-3, with 9 bases identical to TRBD2. V was clipped by 1 base and J by 0 bases; unmatched bases: 2. The CDR3 totals 16 residues. The germline CDR1 and CDR2 sequences are SGHTA and FQGNSA.

This clonotype has just a few counts. The gene calls are TRBV5-4 and TRBJ2-3; 10 bases match TRBD2. This CDR3 is 15 amino acids long. Germline V gene data show CDR1 as SGHNT and CDR2 as YYREEE (reference sequence). With 4 bases clipped from V and 4 bases from J, the junction kept 6 bases outside the gene matches. Here the CDR3 reads CASSSTSGMPDTQYF. The CDR3 DNA follows: TGTGCCAGCAGCAGCACTAGCGGGATGCCAGATACGCAGTATTTT.

The chain has TRBV20-1 and TRBJ1-2; perhaps TRBD1 as D (6 bases). The germline gives CDR1 DFQATT, CDR2 SNEGSKA (reference sequence). The CDR3 totals 14 residues. V was trimmed by 2 bases and J by 8 bases, leaving 18 bases between them. In nucleotides, the CDR3 is TGCAGTGCTAGACCCCCAACAGGGACGAGGGGCTACACCTTC. Amino acids: CSARPPTGTRGYTF.

This clonotype turned up a few times. The chain carries TRBV3-1 and TRBJ2-7; tentatively, D is TRBD2 (6 bases). The CDR3 runs to 14 residues. The germline V and J ends were trimmed by 1 base and 4 bases, with 11 bases remaining between them. Germline V lookup: CDR1 LGHDT, CDR2 YNNKEL (reference sequence). This chain's CDR3 is CASSQGLGWYEQYF. CDR3 sequence (DNA): TGTGCCAGCAGCCAAGGACTAGGATGGTACGAGCAGTACTTC.

This clonotype appeared many times. V and J are TRBV11-2 and TRBJ2-3, with 7 bases matching TRBD1. V lost 5 bases and J lost 6; bases outside the gene matches: 5. Per the germline V gene, CDR1 is SGHAT and CDR2 is FQNNGV. The length of the CDR3 is 13 residues. The CDR3 region is CASSVQGRDTQYF. The CDR3 DNA reads as TGTGCCAGCAGCGTACAGGGGCGGGATACGCAGTATTTT.

This clonotype was seen repeatedly, ten times or more. This chain joins TRBV12-3 or TRBV12-4 and TRBJ2-3; D gene uncertain. V was clipped by 6 bases and J by 2 bases, with 15 bases between them. The CDR3 contains 15 residues. The CDR3 region is CASSRLERATDTQYF. CDR3 nucleotides: TGTGCCAGCAGCCGTCTTGAGAGAGCCACAGATACGCAGTATTTT.

The chain joins TRBV7-9 to TRBJ2-1; D is undetermined. V was cut by 1 base and J by 12 bases, with 10 bases left in between. Germline V gene lookup returns CDR1 SEHNR and CDR2 FQNEAQ (reference sequence). The CDR3 is 12 residues long. The DNA for the CDR3 is TGTGCCAGCAGCTTAGGACCGATGATGCAGTTCTTC. The encoded protein is CASSLGPMMQFF.